One sample yielded the 27 T cell receptor beta chains listed below, sequenced in a study of blood T cell repertoires in COVID-19. Sequencing was performed with immunoSEQ multiplex PCR; in TCRdb, only in-frame clones are kept and a portion is missing. The sample shows over 400,000 clones, 70% to 90% of them seen only once. Input material: peripheral blood. All receptors come from a woman between 45 and 60 years old with COVID-19, enrolled during active disease.

In nucleotides, the CDR3 is TGCAGCGGTTCCGTACAGGGCACCTACAATGAGCAGTTCTTC. It encodes CSGSVQGTYNEQFF. The chain is built from TRBV29-1 and TRBJ2-1, with D possibly TRBD1 on 6 matching bases. This CDR3 spans 14 amino acids. CDR1 is SQVTM, CDR2 ANQGSEA, per germline. V lost 7 bases and J lost 2, with 15 bases in between.

The chain uses TRBV4-1 and TRBJ2-1, with 8 nucleotides matching TRBD1. Trimming at V came to 2 bases and at J to 5 bases, leaving 11 bases not matched to a gene. The CDR3 is 17 residues long. CDR1 is MGHRA and CDR2 is YSYEKL in the germline V gene. CDR3 DNA sequence: TGCGCCAGCAGCCAACGGACAGGGAATAAGGAGGACAATGAGCAGTTCTTC. It yields the protein CASSQRTGNKEDNEQFF.

The chain has TRBV29-1 and TRBJ1-2; tentative D call: TRBD1 (6 bases). The CDR3 consists of 12 residues. The germline V and J ends were trimmed by 7 bases and 3 bases, with 12 bases remaining between them. Germline V lookup: CDR1 SQVTM, CDR2 ANQGSEA. CDR3 sequence: CSAEDSDYGYTF. CDR3 bases: TGCAGCGCCGAGGACAGCGACTATGGCTACACCTTC.

This rearrangement joins TRBV5-1 to TRBJ1-2, with D maybe TRBD1 (5 bases). The length of the CDR3 is 15 residues. The germline CDR1 and CDR2 sequences are SGHRS and YFSETQ. The V and J ends lost 0 bases and 4 bases respectively, with 13 bases between them. CDR3 loop: CASSLEGAPTYGYTF. CDR3 nucleotide sequence: TGCGCCAGCAGCTTGGAAGGGGCGCCTACCTATGGCTACACCTTC.

The chain joins TRBV12-5 to TRBJ1-1; perhaps TRBD1 as D (5 bases). Germline lookup yields CDR1 LGHNT and CDR2 FRNRAP. Trimming removed 0 bases from V and 4 bases from J, with 18 bases in between. The CDR3 runs to 17 residues. CDR3 sequence reads: CASGLVPGWQGSTEAFF. The CDR3, as DNA: TGTGCTAGTGGTTTGGTCCCTGGATGGCAGGGAAGCACTGAAGCTTTCTTT.

V gene TRBV2 combines with J gene TRBJ2-2, with a tentative D call TRBD1 (6 bases). The CDR3 runs to 14 residues. Per germline, CDR1 SNHLY and CDR2 FYNNEI. Trimming removed 6 bases at V and 6 bases at J, with 14 bases between. The CDR3 here is CASRRAWGPGELFF. The DNA for the CDR3 is TGTGCCAGCAGGAGAGCGTGGGGGCCCGGGGAGCTGTTTTTT.

V usage is TRBV5-1 and J usage is TRBJ1-2; D ambiguous. V was shortened by 0 bases and J by 0 bases, with 9 bases between the two germline ends. Germline CDR1 is SGHRS and CDR2 is YFSETQ. This CDR3 comprises 15 residues. The CDR3 reads CASSLVQSSNYGYTF. CDR3 bases: TGCGCCAGCAGCTTGGTCCAGTCCTCTAACTATGGCTACACCTTC.

This clone was seen a few times. The chain is built from TRBV5-1 and TRBJ1-2; 9 nucleotides align to TRBD1. Germline V lookup: CDR1 SGHRS, CDR2 YFSETQ. This CDR3 spans 12 amino acids. Unmatched junction bases numbered 2, after V lost 2 bases and J lost 9 bases. The CDR3 here is CASSFGQGRYTF. CDR3 DNA: TGCGCCAGCAGCTTCGGACAGGGGCGCTACACCTTC.

V gene TRBV5-4 combines with J gene TRBJ1-2; D unclear. Germline assignment: CDR1 SGHNT and CDR2 YYREEE (reference sequence). The CDR3 is made up of 14 amino acids. The V end was cut by 4 bases, the J end by 2 bases, with 12 bases between. For the CDR3, the DNA is TGTGCCAGCAGCCGCGGAGAGGTAAACTATGGCTACACCTTC. This codes for CASSRGEVNYGYTF.

This chain joins TRBV9 and TRBJ1-5, with 7 bases aligning to TRBD1. The V gene end was trimmed by 6 bases and the J gene end by 5 bases; junction bases not matched to a gene: 8. Germline-derived CDR1 and CDR2 are SGDLS and YYNGEE. CDR3 size: 14 residues. CDR3 protein: CASNPSDRDQPQHF. The CDR3 nucleotides read TGTGCCAGCAACCCCTCTGACAGGGATCAGCCCCAGCATTTT.

The chain recombines TRBV7-2 with TRBJ1-5, with a weak D call TRBD1 (5 bases). Germline V CDR1 and CDR2: SGHTA, FQGNSA. V lost 5 bases to trimming and J lost 7 bases, with 12 bases between them. The CDR3 consists of 13 residues. The CDR3 nucleotides are TGTGCCAGCAGCCAGGGAGGGGACCAGCCCCAGCATTTT. Amino acid sequence: CASSQGGDQPQHF.

This rearrangement joins TRBV5-8 to TRBJ2-4; D is perhaps TRBD1 (6 bases). Trimming removed 6 bases from V and 2 bases from J, with 15 bases in between. The CDR3 is made up of 15 amino acids. CDR1 and CDR2 from the germline V gene are SGHTS and YDEGEE. The CDR3 DNA follows: TGTGCCAGCAACTTAAACAGGGCTACCAAAAACATTCAGTACTTC. Translating it yields CASNLNRATKNIQYF.

The CDR3 DNA reads as TGTGCCAGTAGCAATTTCCGGGACAGGGCTAACTATGGCTACACCTTC. It translates to CASSNFRDRANYGYTF. The chain joins TRBV19 to TRBJ1-2; 9 nucleotides agree with TRBD1. In germline, CDR1 is LNHDA, CDR2 SQIVND (reference sequence). The CDR3 is 16 amino acids. V was pared by 6 bases and J by 0 bases, with 8 bases of the junction left unmatched.

The chain recombines TRBV4-2 with TRBJ1-4; D may be TRBD1 (6 bases). Trimming stripped 0 bases from V and 8 bases from J, with 13 bases between. The CDR3 length is 15 residues. Per the germline V gene, CDR1 is LGHNA and CDR2 is YNFKEQ. The CDR3 nucleotides are TGTGCCAGCAGCCAAGACGGGGACAATCGGGAAAAACTGTTTTTT. This sequence encodes CASSQDGDNREKLFF.

The chain carries TRBV5-4 and TRBJ1-1; 8 bases fit TRBD1. Trimming at V came to 2 bases and at J to 4 bases, leaving 7 bases not matched to a gene. Germline assignment: CDR1 SGHNT and CDR2 YYREEE (reference sequence). The length of the CDR3 is 15 residues. The CDR3 sequence: CASSFPAQGATEAFF. The CDR3 nucleotides read TGTGCCAGCAGCTTCCCCGCCCAGGGGGCCACTGAAGCTTTCTTT.

In DNA, the CDR3 is TGCGCCAGCAGCCCAATATCGAGACAGCCCCAGCATTTT. Encoded protein: CASSPISRQPQHF. The rearrangement links TRBV4-1 to TRBJ1-5; D gene ambiguous. Germline assignment: CDR1 MGHRA and CDR2 YSYEKL. Trimming removed 4 bases at V and 7 bases at J, with 11 bases between. The CDR3 totals 13 residues.

J is TRBJ1-2 and V is TRBV11-2; a weak D match, TRBD1 (6 bases). The CDR3 is made up of 14 amino acids. In germline, CDR1 is SGHAT, CDR2 FQNNGV. V lost 6 bases to trimming and J lost 5 bases, with 16 bases between them. The CDR3 bases are TGTGCCAGCAGACCTCCGACAGGCGGGTATGGCTACACCTTC. Amino acids: CASRPPTGGYGYTF.

CDR3 in amino acids: CSVERDRGYGYTF. The CDR3 DNA sequence: TGCAGCGTTGAACGGGACAGGGGATATGGCTACACCTTC. The V call is TRBV29-1, the J call TRBJ1-2; 10 nucleotides agree with TRBD1. The J segment lost 5 bases and the V segment lost 2 bases, leaving 2 bases of the junction unmatched. The CDR3 sequence is 13 residues long. The germline CDR1 and CDR2 sequences are SQVTM and ANQGSEA.

The chain links TRBV3-1 (or the pseudogene TRBV3-2) to TRBJ1-5; possibly TRBD1 for D (6 bases). Germline-derived CDR1 and CDR2 are LGHDT and YNNKEL (reference sequence). The CDR3 loop spans 14 amino acids. The V and J ends lost 1 base and 12 bases respectively, with 16 bases between them. CDR3 sequence reads: CASSQGASGHNQHF. CDR3 DNA sequence: TGTGCCAGCAGCCAAGGGGCTTCGGGACATAACCAGCATTTT.

CDR3 region: CASSQPLGQNNEKLFF. The CDR3 DNA is TGCGCCAGCAGCCAGCCGTTGGGACAGAACAATGAAAAACTGTTTTTT. This chain links TRBV4-1 with TRBJ1-4; TRBD1 matches at 7 bases. This CDR3 spans 16 amino acids. V lost 3 bases, J lost 5 bases, and 9 bases stayed unmatched. CDR1 is MGHRA, CDR2 YSYEKL, per germline.

The V and J genes are TRBV30 and TRBJ1-2; tentatively, D is TRBD1 (5 bases). V dropped 1 base and J dropped 2 bases, with 8 bases sitting between them. This CDR3 is 13 amino acids long. Germline CDR1 reads GTSNPN; CDR2 reads SVGIG (reference sequence). The CDR3 sequence is CAWSERQNYGYTF. The CDR3 DNA reads TGTGCCTGGAGTGAGCGACAGAACTATGGCTACACCTTC.

The V call is TRBV29-1, the J call TRBJ2-1; D is unclear. V dropped 6 bases and J dropped 7 bases, with 10 bases sitting between them. Germline lookup yields CDR1 SQVTM and CDR2 ANQGSEA. The CDR3 sequence is 11 residues long. CDR3 nucleotides: TGCAGCGTGCTTCGCGGTAATGAGCAGTTCTTC. It encodes CSVLRGNEQFF.

This clone has more than one count but fewer than ten. The genes are TRBV7-9 and TRBJ1-2, with D tentatively TRBD1 (5 bases). Trimming removed 1 base from V and 8 bases from J, with 14 bases in between. This CDR3 has 14 amino acids. Germline V gene data show CDR1 as SEHNR and CDR2 as FQNEAQ (reference sequence). In nucleotides, the CDR3 is TGTGCCAGCAGCTTAGGGCCAGGGTCGGAAGGCTACACCTTC. It specifies CASSLGPGSEGYTF.

The chain combines TRBV6-5 with TRBJ1-5, with unresolved D. V was shortened by 11 bases and J by 0 bases, with 17 bases between the two germline ends. Germline V gives CDR1 MNHEY, CDR2 SVGAGI. This CDR3 spans 15 amino acids. CDR3 loop: CAGRGPIYSNQPQHF. CDR3 DNA: TGTGCCGGTAGAGGGCCGATTTATAGCAATCAGCCCCAGCATTTT.

The chain has TRBV7-2 and TRBJ2-7; 9 bases are a match to TRBD2. CDR3 length: 15 amino acids. With 6 bases clipped from V and 5 bases from J, the junction kept 11 bases outside the gene matches. Germline V gene lookup returns CDR1 SGHTA and CDR2 FQGNSA. CDR3 DNA sequence: TGTGCCAGCAGTCTGCCGGGACTAGCACCCGACGAGCAGTACTTC. Translating gives CASSLPGLAPDEQYF.

A remark on this clone: Other DNA sequences from this sample encode an identical CDR3 as well. J is TRBJ1-5 and V is TRBV5-1, with 7 bases matching TRBD1. From germline, CDR1 is SGHRS and CDR2 YFSETQ. The CDR3 is 15 amino acids. V shed 4 bases, J shed 4 bases, and the junction held 8 bases outside the gene matches. CDR3 DNA sequence: TGCGCCAGCAGCCCCCAGGGGGTCGGGAATCAGCCCCAGCATTTT. Translation gives CASSPQGVGNQPQHF.

The V and J genes are TRBV14 and TRBJ1-4; TRBD1 agrees at 8 bases. The germline gives CDR1 SGHDN, CDR2 FVKESK. The V gene end was trimmed by 0 bases and the J gene end by 5 bases; junction bases not matched to a gene: 14. The CDR3 length is 19 residues. Here the CDR3 reads CASSQDSPLPGQENEKLFF. CDR3 DNA sequence: TGTGCCAGCAGCCAAGATTCCCCATTACCGGGACAGGAAAATGAAAAACTGTTTTTT.